The clone carrying this T cell receptor beta chain has only a few counts. Through a sample-barcoded 5' primer and a J-beta primer mix, a second PCR was run for 7 to 11 cycles. Using its own MiXCR run on the 5' RACE reads, TCRdb lists one record per CDR3 protein. Seen here are roughly 900,000 distinct CDR3 sequences, around 49% observed once, and the top ten hold around an eighth. Trimming stripped 4 bases from V and 4 bases from J, with 4 bases between. Germline CDR1 and CDR2: MNHEY and SVGEGT. The CDR3 totals 12 residues. The data were taken from a study of blood T cells in healthy people across ages.

Specimen: blood. This TCR derives from a man in his thirties or forties in good health. The V and J genes are TRBV6-2 or TRBV6-3 and TRBJ2-2; no definite D call. The CDR3 sequence: CASSSPTGELFF. In DNA form, the CDR3 reads TGTGCCAGCAGTTCGCCCACCGGGGAGCTGTTTTTT.